This T cell receptor beta chain is from a study of shared clonotypes between healthy human individuals. As for the study in general: A few men and a couple of women, aged 18 to 49, were donors.

All donors qualified as healthy HIV-negative adults and had experienced no recent acute infections or vaccinations. It was at deep level that the assay was run. Libraries were prepared by immunoSEQ multiplex PCR; TCRdb keeps only in-frame clonotypes and omits some of them. The top ten clones hold roughly 0.13% of a sample with some 2,400,000 clones, nearly 97% of them seen once. Germline values: CDR1 SGHAT, CDR2 FQNNGV. This CDR3 spans 15 amino acids. Deletions cut 1 base from V and 3 bases from J, with 10 bases between. Specimen: naive CD4+ T cells sorted from blood. Subset described: CD45RA+ positively selected. The TCR comes from a man aged 18 to 30 in good health. The V and J genes are TRBV11-2 and TRBJ1-5, with D possibly TRBD1 on 5 matching bases. The CDR3 sequence is CASSLGGKPNQPQHF. The DNA for the CDR3 is TGTGCCAGCAGCTTAGGGGGCAAACCCAATCAGCCCCAGCATTTT.